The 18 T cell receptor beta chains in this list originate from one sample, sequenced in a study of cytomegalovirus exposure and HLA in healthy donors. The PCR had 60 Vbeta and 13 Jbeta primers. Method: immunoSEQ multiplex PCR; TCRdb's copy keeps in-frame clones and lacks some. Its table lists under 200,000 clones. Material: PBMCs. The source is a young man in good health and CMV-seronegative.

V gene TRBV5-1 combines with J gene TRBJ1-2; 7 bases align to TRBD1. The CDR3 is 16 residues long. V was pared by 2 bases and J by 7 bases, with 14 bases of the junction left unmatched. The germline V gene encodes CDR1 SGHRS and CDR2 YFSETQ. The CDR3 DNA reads TGCGCCAGCAGCTTCGGACCAAGACAGGGTTCCGGTGGCTACACCTTC. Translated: CASSFGPRQGSGGYTF.

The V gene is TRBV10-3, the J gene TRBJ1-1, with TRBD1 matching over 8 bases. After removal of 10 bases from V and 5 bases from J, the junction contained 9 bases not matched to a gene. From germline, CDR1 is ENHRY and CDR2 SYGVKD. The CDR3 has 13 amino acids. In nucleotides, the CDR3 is TGTGCCAACCAGGGGGCCCCGACGACTGAAGCTTTCTTT. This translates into CANQGAPTTEAFF.

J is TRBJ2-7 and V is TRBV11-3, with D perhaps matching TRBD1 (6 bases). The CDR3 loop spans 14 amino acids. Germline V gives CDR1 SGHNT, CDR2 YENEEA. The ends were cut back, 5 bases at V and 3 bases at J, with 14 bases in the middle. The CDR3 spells CASSPLGGIYEQYF. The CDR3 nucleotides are TGTGCCAGCAGCCCCCTAGGGGGAATCTACGAGCAGTACTTC.

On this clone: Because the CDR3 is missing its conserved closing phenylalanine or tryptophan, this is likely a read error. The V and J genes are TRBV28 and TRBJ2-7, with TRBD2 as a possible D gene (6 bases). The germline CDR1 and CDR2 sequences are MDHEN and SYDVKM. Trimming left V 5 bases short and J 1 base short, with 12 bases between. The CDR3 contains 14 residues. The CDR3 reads CASSPPRGSYEQYL. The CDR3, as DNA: TGTGCCAGCAGTCCGCCCCGGGGGTCCTACGAGCAGTACCTC.

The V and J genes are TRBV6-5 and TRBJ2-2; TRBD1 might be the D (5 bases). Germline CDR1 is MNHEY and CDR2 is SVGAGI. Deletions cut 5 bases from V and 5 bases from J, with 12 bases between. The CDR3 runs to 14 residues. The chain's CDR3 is CASSPHRNTGELFF. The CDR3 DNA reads TGTGCCAGCAGTCCGCACAGGAATACCGGGGAGCTGTTTTTT.

The CDR3 DNA sequence: TGCGCCAGCAGTGAGATCTCAAGCGGCTATAAGGAAGGGGAGCTGTTTTTT. It is translated as CASSEISSGYKEGELFF. This rearrangement joins TRBV10-1 to TRBJ2-2; D is possibly TRBD2 (5 bases). This CDR3 region has 17 residues. V was clipped by 2 bases and J by 8 bases, with 21 bases between them. Germline V gene data show CDR1 as WNHNN and CDR2 as SYGVQD (reference sequence).

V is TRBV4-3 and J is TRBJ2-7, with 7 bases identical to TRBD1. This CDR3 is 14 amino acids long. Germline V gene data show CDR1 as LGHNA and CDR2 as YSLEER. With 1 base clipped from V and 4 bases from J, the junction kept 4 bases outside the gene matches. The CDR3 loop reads CASSQGQGEYEQYF. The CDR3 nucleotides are TGCGCCAGCAGCCAAGGACAGGGAGAGTACGAGCAGTACTTC.

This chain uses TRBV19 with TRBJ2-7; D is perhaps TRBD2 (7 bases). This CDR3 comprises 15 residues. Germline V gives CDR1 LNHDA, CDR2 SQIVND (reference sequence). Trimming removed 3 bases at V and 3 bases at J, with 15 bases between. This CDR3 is CASSIRGAGGYEQYF. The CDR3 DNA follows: TGTGCCAGTAGTATTCGGGGGGCCGGGGGCTACGAGCAGTACTTC.

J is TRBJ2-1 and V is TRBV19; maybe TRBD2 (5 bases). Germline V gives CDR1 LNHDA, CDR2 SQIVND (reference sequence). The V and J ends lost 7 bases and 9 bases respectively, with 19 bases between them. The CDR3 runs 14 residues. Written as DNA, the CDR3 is TGTGCCAGTACATGGAGGTCTTCTTGGGGTGAGCAGTTCTTC. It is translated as CASTWRSSWGEQFF.

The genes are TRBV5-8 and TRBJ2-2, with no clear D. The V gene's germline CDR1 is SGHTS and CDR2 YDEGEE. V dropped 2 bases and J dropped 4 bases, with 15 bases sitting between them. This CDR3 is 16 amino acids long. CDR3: CASSFYGPVSTGELFF. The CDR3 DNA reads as TGTGCCAGCAGCTTCTATGGGCCAGTAAGCACCGGGGAGCTGTTTTTT.

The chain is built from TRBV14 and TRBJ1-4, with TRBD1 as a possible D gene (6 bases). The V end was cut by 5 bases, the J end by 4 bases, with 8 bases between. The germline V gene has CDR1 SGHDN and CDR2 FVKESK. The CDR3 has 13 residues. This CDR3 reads CASSRGINEKLFF. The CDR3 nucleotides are TGTGCCAGCAGCAGGGGGATTAATGAAAAACTGTTTTTT. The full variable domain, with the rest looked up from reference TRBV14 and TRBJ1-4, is EAGVTQFPSHSVIEKGQTVTLRCDPISGHDNLYWYRRVMGKEIKFLLHFVKESKQDESGMPNNRFLAERTGGTYSTLKVQPAELEDSGVYFCASSRGINEKLFFGSGTQLSVL.

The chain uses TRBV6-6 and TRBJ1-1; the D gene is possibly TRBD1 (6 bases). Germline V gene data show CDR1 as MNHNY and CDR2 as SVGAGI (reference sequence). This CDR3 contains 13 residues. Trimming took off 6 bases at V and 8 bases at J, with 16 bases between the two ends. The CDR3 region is CASRAGGREEAFF. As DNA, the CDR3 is TGTGCCAGCAGAGCCGGGGGGCGGGAGGAAGCTTTCTTT.

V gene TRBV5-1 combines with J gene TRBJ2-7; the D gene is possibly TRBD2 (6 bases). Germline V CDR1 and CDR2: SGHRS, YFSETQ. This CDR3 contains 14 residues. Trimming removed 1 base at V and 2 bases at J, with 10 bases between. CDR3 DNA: TGCGCCAGCAGCTTGAGCGGGTCAACCTACGAGCAGTACTTC. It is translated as CASSLSGSTYEQYF.

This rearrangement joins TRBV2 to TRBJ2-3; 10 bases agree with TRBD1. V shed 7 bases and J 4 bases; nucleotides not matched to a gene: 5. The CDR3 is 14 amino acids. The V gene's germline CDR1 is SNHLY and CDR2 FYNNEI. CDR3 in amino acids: CASTATGGADTQYF. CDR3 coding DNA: TGTGCCAGCACCGCGACAGGGGGCGCAGATACGCAGTATTTT.

Here the CDR3 reads CAWSKSGGASYEQYF. The CDR3 DNA is TGTGCCTGGAGTAAAAGCGGGGGGGCCTCCTACGAGCAGTACTTC. The chain joins TRBV30 to TRBJ2-7; 10 positions match TRBD2. In germline, CDR1 is GTSNPN, CDR2 SVGIG (reference sequence). The CDR3 sequence is 15 residues long. V trimming: 2 bases; J trimming: 0 bases; junction bases outside the gene matches: 4.

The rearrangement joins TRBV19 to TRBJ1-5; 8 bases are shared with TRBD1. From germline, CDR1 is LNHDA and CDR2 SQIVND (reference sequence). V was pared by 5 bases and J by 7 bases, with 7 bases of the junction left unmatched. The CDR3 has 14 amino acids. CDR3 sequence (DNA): TGTGCCAGTAGTTTTGGACAGGGATGGCAGCCCCAGCATTTT. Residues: CASSFGQGWQPQHF.

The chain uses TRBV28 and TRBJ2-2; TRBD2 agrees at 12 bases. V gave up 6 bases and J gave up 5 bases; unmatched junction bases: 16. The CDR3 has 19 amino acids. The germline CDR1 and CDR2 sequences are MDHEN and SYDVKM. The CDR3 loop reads CASSWELAGGALGTGELFF. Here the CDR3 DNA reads TGTGCCAGCAGCTGGGAACTAGCGGGAGGCGCTTTGGGGACCGGGGAGCTGTTTTTT.

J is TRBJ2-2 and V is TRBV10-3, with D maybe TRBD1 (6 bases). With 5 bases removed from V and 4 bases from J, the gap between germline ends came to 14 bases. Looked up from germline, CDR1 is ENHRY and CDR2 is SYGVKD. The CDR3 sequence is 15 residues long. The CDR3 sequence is CAISPGQGSTGELFF. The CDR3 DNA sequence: TGTGCCATCAGTCCTGGGCAGGGGTCCACCGGGGAGCTGTTTTTT.